These 26 T cell receptor beta chains were sequenced from one sample in a study of response to subunit inactivated influenza vaccine. TCRdb reprocessed the RT-PCR reads via MiXCR and lists one record per CDR3 protein. This sample has 800,000 or so distinct CDR3 sequences, with approximately 21% found just once. Source: PBMCs from blood, taken 5 days after vaccination. The receptor source for this set is a man aged 45-65 years who received an inactivated influenza vaccine.

This clonotype has only a few counts. The chain carries TRBV12-3 or TRBV12-4 and TRBJ2-2; D unresolved. CDR3 length: 13 residues. The V and J ends lost 3 bases and 6 bases respectively, with 8 bases between them. The CDR3 DNA reads TGTGCCAGCAGTTTGGATAAGCCCGGGGAGCTGTTTTTT. As protein: CASSLDKPGELFF.

This rearrangement joins TRBV5-1 to TRBJ2-5; D not certain. Trimming took off 2 bases at V and 1 base at J, with 15 bases between the two ends. CDR3 length: 16 residues. In germline, CDR1 is SGHRS, CDR2 YFSETQ. CDR3 in DNA: TGCGCCAGCAGCTTCCCGGGCCCGTTGGGCCAAGAGACCCAGTACTTC. This translates into CASSFPGPLGQETQYF.

This chain uses TRBV7-8 with TRBJ1-4; 7 positions agree with TRBD1. CDR1 and CDR2 (germline): SGHVS, FQNEAQ. The CDR3 loop spans 17 amino acids. V was pared by 1 base and J by 5 bases, with 10 bases of the junction left unmatched. CDR3 residues: CASSLVLWDSRNEKLFF. The CDR3 region has the DNA TGTGCCAGCAGCTTAGTCTTATGGGACAGCAGAAATGAAAAACTGTTTTTT.

There are a few counts of this clonotype. The rearrangement uses TRBV15 and TRBJ1-1, with 7 bases fitting TRBD1. CDR1 LNHNV and CDR2 YYDKDF come from the germline V gene (reference sequence). The CDR3 loop spans 14 amino acids. With V trimmed by 7 bases and J by 2 bases, 7 bases remained unmatched. For the CDR3, the DNA is TGTGCCACCACTCCCGACAGGGCTAACACTGAAGCTTTCTTT. Residues: CATTPDRANTEAFF. Full variable domain (remainder filled in from reference TRBV15 and TRBJ1-1): DAMVIQNPRYQVTQFGKPVTLSCSQTLNHNVMYWYQQKSSQAPKLLFHYYDKDFNNEADTPDNFQSRRPNTSFCFLDIRSPGLGDTAMYLCATTPDRANTEAFFGQGTRLTVV.

This clonotype appeared a few times. The CDR3 coding sequence is TGTGCCAGCACTTACCCGGGACAATACAATGAGCAGTTCTTC. It is translated as CASTYPGQYNEQFF. V and J are TRBV28 and TRBJ2-1; a weak D match, TRBD1 (6 bases). Trimming stripped 7 bases from V and 4 bases from J, with 14 bases between. Germline V gene data show CDR1 as MDHEN and CDR2 as SYDVKM. CDR3 length: 14 amino acids.

V usage is TRBV5-5 and J usage is TRBJ2-5, with a possible D match to TRBD2 (5 bases). This CDR3 is built from 14 residues. The germline gives CDR1 SGHKS, CDR2 YYEKEE (reference sequence). V was trimmed by 2 bases and J by 4 bases, leaving 12 bases between them. The CDR3 region has the DNA TGTGCCAGCAGCTTTCGGGGTCTTAGAGAGACCCAGTACTTC. Encoded protein: CASSFRGLRETQYF.

The CDR3 DNA follows: TGTGCCAGCAGCCAGGGACAGGGGTGGGGCAATGAGCAGTTCTTC. Protein sequence: CASSQGQGWGNEQFF. This sequence joins TRBV14 and TRBJ2-1; TRBD1 matches 10 bases. The V and J ends lost 3 bases and 6 bases, in that order; junction bases with no gene match: 5. The germline V gene has CDR1 SGHDN and CDR2 FVKESK. CDR3 length: 15 amino acids.

The chain has TRBV2 and TRBJ2-5; D may be TRBD2 (6 bases). This CDR3 is 14 amino acids long. V shed 1 base and J shed 5 bases, with 11 bases lying between them. Germline V gives CDR1 SNHLY, CDR2 FYNNEI. Written as DNA, the CDR3 is TGTGCCAGCAGTGAAGTGGCTAGCGTTGAGACCCAGTACTTC. Its translation: CASSEVASVETQYF.

This clonotype was picked up many times. The V gene is TRBV7-9, the J gene TRBJ2-7, with 7 bases lining up with TRBD1. CDR1 is SEHNR and CDR2 is FQNEAQ in the germline V gene (reference sequence). V shed 5 bases, J shed 0 bases, and the junction held 10 bases outside the gene matches. The CDR3 has 16 residues. CDR3 region: CASSHGTASFSYEQYF. The CDR3 bases are TGTGCCAGCAGCCACGGGACAGCTTCCTTCTCCTACGAGCAGTACTTC. The entire variable domain, with the rest obtained from reference TRBV7-9 and TRBJ2-7, is as follows: DTGVSQNPRHKITKRGQNVTFRCDPISEHNRLYWYRQTLGQGPEFLTYFQNEAQLEKSRLLSDRFSAERPKGSFSTLEIQRTEQGDSAMYLCASSHGTASFSYEQYFGPGTRLTVT.

The V call is TRBV6-5, the J call TRBJ1-5, with TRBD1 identical over 7 bases. Germline V gene lookup returns CDR1 MNHEY and CDR2 SVGAGI. This CDR3 is built from 14 residues. Germline trimming cut 8 bases from V and 4 bases from J; bases unmatched to any gene: 8. The CDR3 here is CASRSLQGNQPQHF. As DNA, the CDR3 is TGTGCCAGCCGTTCTTTACAGGGGAATCAGCCCCAGCATTTT.

This clonotype was counted at least ten times. For the CDR3, the DNA is TGCGCCAGCAGCCAAGATGGGACAGGGGTGGATACGCAGTATTTT. Amino acids: CASSQDGTGVDTQYF. V gene TRBV4-3 combines with J gene TRBJ2-3; 10 nucleotides match TRBD1. The ends lost 0 bases at V and 6 bases at J; junction bases unmatched: 3. The germline gives CDR1 LGHNA, CDR2 YSLEER. The CDR3 runs to 15 residues.

The chain couples TRBV7-2 to TRBJ1-1; the D is unclear. V lost 1 base and J 6 bases, leaving 9 bases between the germline ends. The CDR3 loop spans 13 amino acids. Germline loops: CDR1 SGHTA, CDR2 FQGNSA. CDR3 bases: TGTGCCAGCAGCTTAGTACTCGGCGCTGAAGCTTTCTTT. Amino acids: CASSLVLGAEAFF.

J is TRBJ1-2 and V is TRBV4-2; D unclear. CDR1 is LGHNA, CDR2 YNFKEQ, per germline. V was shortened by 0 bases and J by 2 bases, with 10 bases between the two germline ends. The CDR3 runs to 15 residues. The chain's CDR3 is CASSQDLNRNYGYTF. Here the CDR3 DNA reads TGTGCCAGCAGCCAAGATTTAAACCGAAACTATGGCTACACCTTC.

V usage is TRBV12-3 or TRBV12-4 and J usage is TRBJ2-1; TRBD2 might be the D (6 bases). V was pared by 6 bases and J by 9 bases, with 12 bases between. This CDR3 region has 12 residues. In DNA form, the CDR3 reads TGTGCCAGCAGCCATCGGGGAGGTGAGCAGTTCTTC. Protein product: CASSHRGGEQFF.

The chain joins TRBV4-1 to TRBJ2-2; D call uncertain. The V end was cut by 0 bases, the J end by 1 base, with 6 bases between. The germline V gene has CDR1 MGHRA and CDR2 YSYEKL. The CDR3 contains 15 residues. CDR3 coding DNA: TGCGCCAGCAGCCAAGAGGCAGTGAACACCGGGGAGCTGTTTTTT. This codes for CASSQEAVNTGELFF.

This clonotype was detected a few times. The V gene is TRBV6-2 or TRBV6-3, the J gene TRBJ2-4; D is tentatively TRBD1 or TRBD2 (5 bases each). CDR1 MNHEY and CDR2 SVGEGT come from the germline V gene. V was shortened by 6 bases and J by 0 bases, with 18 bases between the two germline ends. The CDR3 totals 17 residues. CDR3 DNA sequence: TGTGCCAGCAGCCGATCCGGGACGCTCATAGCCAAAAACATTCAGTACTTC. This translates into CASSRSGTLIAKNIQYF.

V usage is TRBV7-3 and J usage is TRBJ2-3; 8 bases line up with TRBD2. V shed 5 bases, J shed 5 bases, and the junction held 9 bases outside the gene matches. The V gene's germline CDR1 is SGHTA and CDR2 FQGTGA. This CDR3 spans 15 amino acids. In DNA, the CDR3 is TGTGCCAGCAGCATAAATAGCGGGATGAGAGATACGCAGTATTTT. This gives the protein CASSINSGMRDTQYF.

This clonotype turned up a few times. V gene TRBV14 combines with J gene TRBJ2-1; 7 positions match TRBD1. Losses at the gene ends were 0 bases for V and 10 bases for J; bases not matched to a gene: 12. CDR1 and CDR2 (germline): SGHDN, FVKESK. This CDR3 spans 16 amino acids. The CDR3 here is CASSQERGQTFGEQFF. CDR3 coding DNA: TGTGCCAGCAGCCAAGAGAGGGGACAGACCTTCGGGGAGCAGTTCTTC.

This clonotype was detected a few times. V usage is TRBV14 and J usage is TRBJ2-7; possible D gene TRBD1, 5 bases. The CDR3 extends over 11 amino acids. Germline CDR1 SGHDN, CDR2 FVKESK. V was clipped by 5 bases and J by 6 bases, with 8 bases between them. The CDR3 DNA reads as TGTGCCAGCAGCGGGGCCTCCGAGCAGTACTTC. As protein: CASSGASEQYF.

Many counts were recorded for this clonotype. The chain recombines TRBV4-3 with TRBJ2-2; D is undetermined. Trimming cost V 0 bases and J 4 bases, with 6 bases left between them. Germline lookup yields CDR1 LGHNA and CDR2 YSLEER. This CDR3 has 14 amino acids. CDR3 in DNA: TGCGCCAGCAGCCAAGAGGGTGTCACCGGGGAGCTGTTTTTT. Protein product: CASSQEGVTGELFF.

This clonotype was counted between two and nine times. The J gene is TRBJ2-7, the V gene TRBV6-2 or TRBV6-3; D is unresolved. Trimming took off 2 bases at V and 1 base at J, with 9 bases between the two ends. Per the germline V gene, CDR1 is MNHEY and CDR2 is SVGEGT. The CDR3 is 14 residues long. Written as DNA, the CDR3 is TGTGCCAGCAGTTACACTCGTCAGTCCTACGAGCAGTACTTC. Translation: CASSYTRQSYEQYF.

The V gene is TRBV6-5, the J gene TRBJ1-4, with 9 bases fitting TRBD1. The CDR3 sequence is 15 residues long. The germline V gene has CDR1 MNHEY and CDR2 SVGAGI. Trimming took 2 bases from V and 8 from J; bases not matched to a gene: 6. DNA for the CDR3: TGTGCCAGCAGTTACGGGGGACAGGGTAGGGAAAAACTGTTTTTT. It yields the protein CASSYGGQGREKLFF.

The V call is TRBV29-1, the J call TRBJ1-2; 9 bases line up with TRBD1. Germline V gene lookup returns CDR1 SQVTM and CDR2 ANQGSEA. The CDR3 spans 13 residues. J gave up 3 bases and V 6 bases, and 5 bases lay outside the gene matches. This CDR3 is CSVWDREDYGYTF. Here the CDR3 DNA reads TGCAGCGTGTGGGACAGGGAGGACTATGGCTACACCTTC.

Ten or more counts support this clonotype. The chain joins TRBV5-5 to TRBJ2-2; tentatively, D is TRBD2 (6 bases). Germline assignment: CDR1 SGHKS and CDR2 YYEKEE (reference sequence). Trimming removed 2 bases at V and 2 bases at J, with 10 bases between. The CDR3 runs 15 residues. The CDR3 loop reads CASSFGSGNTGELFF. The CDR3 nucleotides read TGTGCCAGCAGCTTTGGTAGCGGAAACACCGGGGAGCTGTTTTTT.

There are many counts of this clonotype. The chain links TRBV12-3 or TRBV12-4 to TRBJ2-4, with D perhaps matching TRBD2 (5 bases). With 4 bases removed from V and 14 bases from J, the gap between germline ends came to 18 bases. The CDR3 runs 13 residues. CDR3 DNA: TGTGCCAGCAGTTATTCTAGGACTTATTCGAAGTACTTC. Residues: CASSYSRTYSKYF.

This clonotype was seen a few times. The V and J genes are TRBV30 and TRBJ1-2; no firm D call. Trimming took off 4 bases at V and 4 bases at J, with 10 bases between the two ends. The CDR3 consists of 12 residues. CDR1 and CDR2 (germline): GTSNPN, SVGIG (reference sequence). The CDR3 reads CAWTPSGYGYTF. The DNA of the CDR3 is TGTGCCTGGACCCCCTCGGGCTATGGCTACACCTTC.